Presented here are 5 T cell receptor beta chains from one specimen sequenced in a study of T cells in Graves' hyperthyroidism and ophthalmopathy. Amplification of TCR beta CDR3 regions used RNA as the template. TCR CDR3 regions were first amplified by RT-PCR with HTBI primers. Via MiXCR, TCRdb re-called the multiplex PCR reads, giving one row per CDR3 protein. The data hold 300,000 to 400,000 distinct CDR3 sequences, with roughly an eighth observed a single time. The sample taken for sequencing was blood. The receptors originated from a woman aged 18-29 years with Graves' hyperthyroidism.

This clonotype has just a few counts. The gene calls are TRBV20-1 and TRBJ2-1; 11 bases fit TRBD2. The CDR3 extends over 13 amino acids. Per the germline V gene, CDR1 is DFQATT and CDR2 is SNEGSKA (reference sequence). The V and J ends lost 2 bases and 10 bases, in that order; junction bases with no gene match: 4. The CDR3 loop is CSARLAGGREQFF. CDR3 nucleotide sequence: TGCAGTGCTAGACTAGCGGGGGGTAGGGAGCAGTTCTTC.

The CDR3 sequence is CVHRNTGELFF. CDR3 coding DNA: TGTGTCCACAGGAACACCGGGGAGCTGTTTTTT. The chain uses TRBV30 and TRBJ2-2, with D uncertain. The CDR3 totals 11 residues. The germline CDR1 and CDR2 sequences are GTSNPN and SVGIG (reference sequence).

The sample holds a few counts of this clonotype. The chain carries TRBV19 and TRBJ1-4; 8 bases are shared with TRBD1. CDR3 length: 11 residues. Germline V gives CDR1 LNHDA, CDR2 SQIVND (reference sequence). V lost 8 bases and J lost 12; bases outside the gene matches: 5. The CDR3 sequence: CASGTGGELFF. CDR3 coding DNA: TGTGCCAGTGGTACAGGGGGAGAACTGTTTTTT.

The CDR3 loop is CASSYRRDTGELFF. The CDR3 DNA reads as TGTGCCAGCAGTTACAGGCGGGACACCGGGGAGCTGTTTTTT. The V call is TRBV6-2 or TRBV6-3, the J call TRBJ2-2; D possibly corresponds to TRBD2 (5 bases). This CDR3 is 14 amino acids long. The V end was cut by 2 bases, the J end by 3 bases, with 7 bases between. In germline, CDR1 is MNHEY, CDR2 SVGEGT.

A note on this clonotype: A much bigger clone sits one base away, suggesting this may be a read error. V usage is TRBV28 and J usage is TRBJ1-5, with 8 bases aligning to TRBD1. Germline assignment: CDR1 MDHEN and CDR2 SYDVKM. This CDR3 has 14 residues. Trimming took 3 bases from V and 7 from J; bases not matched to a gene: 5. CDR3 protein: CASSFPDREQPQHF. Written as DNA, the CDR3 is TGTGCCAGCAGTTTCCCGGACAGGGAGCAGCCCCAGCATTTT.